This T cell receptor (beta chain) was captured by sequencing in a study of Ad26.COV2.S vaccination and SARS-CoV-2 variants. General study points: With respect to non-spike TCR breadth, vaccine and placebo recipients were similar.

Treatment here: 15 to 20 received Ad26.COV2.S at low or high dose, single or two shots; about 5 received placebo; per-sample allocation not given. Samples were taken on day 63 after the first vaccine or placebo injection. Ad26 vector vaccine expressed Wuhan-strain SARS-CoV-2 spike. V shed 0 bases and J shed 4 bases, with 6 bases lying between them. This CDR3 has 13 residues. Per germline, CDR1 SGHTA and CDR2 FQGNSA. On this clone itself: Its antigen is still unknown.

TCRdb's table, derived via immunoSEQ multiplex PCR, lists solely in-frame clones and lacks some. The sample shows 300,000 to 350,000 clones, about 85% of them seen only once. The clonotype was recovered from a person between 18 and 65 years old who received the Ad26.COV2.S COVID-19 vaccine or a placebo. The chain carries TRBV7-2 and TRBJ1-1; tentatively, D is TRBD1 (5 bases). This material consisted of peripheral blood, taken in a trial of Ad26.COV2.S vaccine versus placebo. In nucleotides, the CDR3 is TGTGCCAGCAGCTTAGCCGGGGCCACTGAAGCTTTCTTT. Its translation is CASSLAGATEAFF.